At least ten counts were recorded for the clone carrying this T cell receptor beta chain. Its antigen is unknown. This entry comes from a study of CD8+CD57+ T cells in acquired aplastic anemia. Study-wide results and limits: Patients and controls had in common fewer than 30 CD8+ CDR3 sequences.

The CDR3 covers 14 residues. After removal of 5 bases from V and 6 bases from J, the junction contained 10 bases not matched to a gene. Germline values: CDR1 SGHAT, CDR2 FQNNGV. TCR beta VDJ and CDR3 profiling used genomic DNA as template. TCRdb redid the calling of the reads with MiXCR, one entry per CDR3 protein. This sample has around 430,000 distinct CDR3 sequences; over 25% occur once, and the top ten carry nearly 0.85%. An expansion of CD8+CD57+ cells by flow cytometry had been shown in patients chosen for sequencing. Sequencing was done on a sample of sorted CD4+, CD8+, or CD8+CD57+ T cells (not recorded which) from PBMCs. The V and J genes are TRBV11-2 and TRBJ2-7, with TRBD1 matching over 7 bases. This clonotype was sampled from a human donor with aplastic anemia. Written as DNA, the CDR3 is TGTGCCAGCAGCCCTCCATCCGGGACAGCCGAGCAGTACTTC. As protein: CASSPPSGTAEQYF.